This T cell receptor beta chain was identified in a study of T cell responses to AZD1222 COVID-19 vaccine. With respect to this clone: What it recognizes is unknown.

Study-level findings and limits: Repertoires were obtained solely post-peak T cell response.

TCRdb's table, derived via immunoSEQ multiplex PCR, lists solely in-frame clones and lacks some. Of about 140,000 clones in the sample, roughly 84% are singletons; the top ten hold 5.1%. Germline-derived CDR1 and CDR2 are WSHSY and SAAADI. With 4 bases clipped from V and 2 bases from J, the junction kept 8 bases outside the gene matches. This CDR3 comprises 15 residues. The chain is built from TRBV10-2 and TRBJ2-7; TRBD1 matches 7 bases. The source is an adult who received the AZD1222 COVID-19 vaccine. The input for sequencing was peripheral blood, taken 28 days after the second AZD1222 dose. The CDR3 DNA follows: TGCGCCAGCAGTGTAGGACAGGCCTCCCCCTACGAGCAGTACTTC. It specifies CASSVGQASPYEQYF.